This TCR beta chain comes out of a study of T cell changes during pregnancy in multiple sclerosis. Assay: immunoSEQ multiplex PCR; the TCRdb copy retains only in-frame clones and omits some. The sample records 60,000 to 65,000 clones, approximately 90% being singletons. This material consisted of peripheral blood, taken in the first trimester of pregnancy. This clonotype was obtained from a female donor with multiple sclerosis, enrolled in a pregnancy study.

The chain's CDR3 is CASSSRTSGAAYEQYF. Written as DNA, the CDR3 is TGTGCCAGTAGTTCCCGGACTAGCGGAGCGGCATACGAGCAGTACTTC. The chain couples TRBV19 to TRBJ2-7; 10 bases fit TRBD2. The trim removed 5 bases at V and 4 bases at J, leaving 11 bases unmatched. In germline, CDR1 is LNHDA, CDR2 SQIVND (reference sequence). The CDR3 is 16 residues long.